The clone carrying this T cell receptor beta chain turned up a few times. The identical CDR3 is also encoded by other nucleotide sequences in the sample. Germline CDR1 is MGHRA and CDR2 is YSYEKL. CDR3 size: 14 residues. Trimming shortened V by 0 bases and J by 3 bases, and 9 bases separated the two germline ends. This sample is part of a study of blood T cell repertoires in COVID-19. About the research overall: Spain, Italy and the United States supplied samples that represented acute and convalescent COVID-19.

The authors' processing: Reference gene primer amplification gave estimated nucleated cell counts. Data came from immunoSEQ multiplex PCR; TCRdb stores just in-frame clones and leaves some out. For V, J and clone size, that table is used; D and trimming come from the DNA. The sample holds fewer than 250,000 clones; more than 85% are singletons and the top ten take roughly 0.69%. The sample comprised peripheral blood. The chain combines TRBV4-1 with TRBJ2-7; D remains ambiguous. The source is a man in his forties or fifties with acute or convalescent COVID-19. CDR3 sequence (DNA): TGCGCCAGCAGCCAAGATGAGAGAGGCTACGAGCAGTACTTC. It encodes CASSQDERGYEQYF.